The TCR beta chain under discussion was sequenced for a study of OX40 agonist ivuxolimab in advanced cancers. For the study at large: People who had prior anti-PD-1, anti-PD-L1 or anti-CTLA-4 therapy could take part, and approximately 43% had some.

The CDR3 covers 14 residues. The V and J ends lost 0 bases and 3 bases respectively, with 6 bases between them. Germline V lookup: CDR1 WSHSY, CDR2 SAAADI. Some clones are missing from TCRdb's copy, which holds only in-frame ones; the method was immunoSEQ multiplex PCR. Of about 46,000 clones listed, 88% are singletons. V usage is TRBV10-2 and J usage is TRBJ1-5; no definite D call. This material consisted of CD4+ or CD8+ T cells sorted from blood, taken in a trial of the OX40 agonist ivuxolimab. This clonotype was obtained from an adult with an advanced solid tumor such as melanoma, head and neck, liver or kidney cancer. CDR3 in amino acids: CASSESGLNQPQHF. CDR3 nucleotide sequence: TGCGCCAGCAGTGAGTCAGGGCTCAATCAGCCCCAGCATTTT.